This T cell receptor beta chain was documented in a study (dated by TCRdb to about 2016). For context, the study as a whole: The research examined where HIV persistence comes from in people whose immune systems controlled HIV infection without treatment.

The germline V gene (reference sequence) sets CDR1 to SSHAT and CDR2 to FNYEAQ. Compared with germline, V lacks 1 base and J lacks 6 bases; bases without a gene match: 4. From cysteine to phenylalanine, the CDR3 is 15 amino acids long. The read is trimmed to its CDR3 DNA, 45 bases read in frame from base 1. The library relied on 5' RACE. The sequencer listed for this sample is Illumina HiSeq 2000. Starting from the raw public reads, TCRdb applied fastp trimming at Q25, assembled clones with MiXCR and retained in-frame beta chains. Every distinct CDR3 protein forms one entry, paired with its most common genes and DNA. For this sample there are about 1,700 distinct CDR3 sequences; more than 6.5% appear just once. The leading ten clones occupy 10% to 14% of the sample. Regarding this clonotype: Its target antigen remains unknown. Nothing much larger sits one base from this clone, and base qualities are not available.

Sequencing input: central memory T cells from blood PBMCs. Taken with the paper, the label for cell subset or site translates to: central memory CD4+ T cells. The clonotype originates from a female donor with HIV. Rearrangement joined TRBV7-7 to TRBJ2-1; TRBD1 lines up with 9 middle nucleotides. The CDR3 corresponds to CASSLGTGAFNEQFF. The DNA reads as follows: TGTGCCAGCAGCTTAGGGACAGGGGCCTTCAATGAGCAGTTCTTC. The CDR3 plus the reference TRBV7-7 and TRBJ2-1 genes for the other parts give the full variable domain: GAGVSQSPRYKVTKRGQDVTLRCDPISSHATLYWYQQALGQGPEFLTYFNYEAQPDKSGLPSDRFSAERPEGSISTLTIQRTEQRDSAMYRCASSLGTGAFNEQFFGPGTRLTVL.